The 24 T cell receptor beta chains in this list originate from one sample, sequenced in a study of beta chain features in type 1 diabetes. The study, taken as a whole, reports: TCRB CDR3 length was moderately but significantly reduced in all four CD4+ subsets of Type 1 diabetes patients.

Of the isolated RNA, all was reverse transcribed, and so the sequenced material was expressed TCRB transcripts. Sequenced by immunoSEQ multiplex PCR; TCRdb stores in-frame clones only, minus some. Of 680,000 or so clones in the sample, about an eighth were seen once. Their antigen targets remain unknown. Sequencing was performed on naive CD4+ T cells from blood. The receptors come from a young man with type 1 diabetes.

The chain uses TRBV28 and TRBJ2-7, with D uncertain. V was cut by 5 bases and J by 1 base, with 6 bases left in between. Germline assignment: CDR1 MDHEN and CDR2 SYDVKM. CDR3 length: 12 residues. The CDR3, as DNA: TGTGCCAGCAGTGCCGATTCCTACGAGCAGTACTTC. Amino acids: CASSADSYEQYF.

The chain couples TRBV30 to TRBJ1-4; no clear D. V gave up 2 bases and J gave up 5 bases, with 6 bases separating them. Germline CDR1 is GTSNPN and CDR2 is SVGIG (reference sequence). This CDR3 comprises 12 residues. CDR3 sequence: CAWSTGNEKLFF. The CDR3, as DNA: TGTGCCTGGAGTACGGGGAATGAAAAACTGTTTTTT.

V usage is TRBV25-1 and J usage is TRBJ2-2, with TRBD1 matching over 10 bases. Germline trimming cut 7 bases from V and 3 bases from J; bases unmatched to any gene: 2. CDR3 length: 14 amino acids. The germline V gene encodes CDR1 MGHDK and CDR2 SYGVNS. The CDR3 bases are TGTGCCAGCACCGGGACAGGGGACACCGGGGAGCTGTTTTTT. The encoded protein is CASTGTGDTGELFF.

CDR3 in DNA: TGTGCCAGCAGCTCGAGGAAGGGGGCCGGGAATGAGCAGTTCTTC. Protein sequence: CASSSRKGAGNEQFF. The V call is TRBV11-2, the J call TRBJ2-1, with 7 bases that match TRBD1. Germline CDR1 and CDR2: SGHAT and FQNNGV. Trimming removed 4 bases from V and 7 bases from J; junction bases left unmatched: 10. The CDR3 length is 15 residues.

The chain links TRBV30 to TRBJ2-2, with 13 bases lining up with TRBD2. J gave up 3 bases and V 3 bases, and 7 bases lay outside the gene matches. The CDR3 covers 17 residues. Germline V gene data show CDR1 as GTSNPN and CDR2 as SVGIG (reference sequence). The CDR3: CAWRGLGTSGDTGELFF. The CDR3 coding sequence is TGTGCCTGGAGGGGTCTAGGGACTAGCGGGGACACCGGGGAGCTGTTTTTT.

This clone has just a few counts. This chain joins TRBV7-4 and TRBJ1-2; D ambiguous. CDR1 is SGHVT and CDR2 is SQSDAQ in the germline V gene. The CDR3 loop spans 15 amino acids. V gave up 1 base and J gave up 2 bases, with 11 bases separating them. CDR3 loop: CASSLGRRLNYGYTF. CDR3 nucleotides: TGTGCCAGCAGCTTAGGCAGGAGGCTAAACTATGGCTACACCTTC.

The sample holds a few counts of this clone. The chain couples TRBV10-2 to TRBJ1-2, with 10 bases matching TRBD1. The CDR3 contains 15 residues. In germline, CDR1 is WSHSY, CDR2 SAAADI. V lost 6 bases to trimming and J lost 0 bases; unmatched junction nucleotides: 4. In DNA form, the CDR3 reads TGCGCCAGCAGCGCTGGACAGGGGGCTAACTATGGCTACACCTTC. Amino acids: CASSAGQGANYGYTF.

The sample holds a few counts of this clone. This rearrangement joins TRBV19 to TRBJ2-7, with D possibly TRBD1 on 6 matching bases. V lost 3 bases to trimming and J lost 4 bases, with 13 bases between them. This CDR3 spans 14 amino acids. CDR1 and CDR2 from the germline V gene are LNHDA and SQIVND (reference sequence). The CDR3 protein is CASSMMGQQYEQYF. The CDR3, as DNA: TGTGCCAGTAGTATGATGGGACAACAATACGAGCAGTACTTC.

J is TRBJ2-5 and V is TRBV30, with D hard to call. Germline V lookup: CDR1 GTSNPN, CDR2 SVGIG (reference sequence). The CDR3 runs to 12 residues. V shed 2 bases and J shed 1 base, with 5 bases lying between them. The CDR3 sequence: CAWSRSQETQYF. CDR3 DNA sequence: TGTGCCTGGAGTCGGAGCCAAGAGACCCAGTACTTC.

This clone was seen a few times. The chain is built from TRBV30 and TRBJ2-7; D might be TRBD1 or TRBD2, each matching 5 bases. V gave up 2 bases and J gave up 3 bases, with 23 bases separating them. Germline CDR1 is GTSNPN and CDR2 is SVGIG (reference sequence). The CDR3 runs 17 residues. DNA for the CDR3: TGTGCCTGGAGTACGCCCGGGACCGGGGTCAGTGACTACGAGCAGTACTTC. Translating gives CAWSTPGTGVSDYEQYF.

The chain links TRBV11-3 to TRBJ2-3; D is ambiguous. The CDR3 totals 14 residues. V was clipped by 4 bases and J by 4 bases, with 12 bases between them. Germline V gene data show CDR1 as SGHNT and CDR2 as YENEEA. The CDR3 DNA sequence: TGTGCCAGCAGCTACTCTTTCAAATCAGATACGCAGTATTTT. Its protein product is CASSYSFKSDTQYF.

This clone has just a few counts. V is TRBV27 and J is TRBJ2-7, with D maybe TRBD2 (6 bases). From germline, CDR1 is MNHEY and CDR2 SMNVEV (reference sequence). The V and J ends lost 6 bases and 9 bases respectively, with 12 bases between them. The CDR3 is 11 residues long. The CDR3 protein is CASRKGGGQYF. CDR3 DNA sequence: TGTGCCAGCAGGAAGGGAGGTGGGCAGTACTTC.

The chain links TRBV13 to TRBJ1-2; weak D call: TRBD1 (5 bases). Germline V gives CDR1 PRHDT, CDR2 FYEKMQ (reference sequence). The CDR3 contains 16 residues. V lost 5 bases, J lost 0 bases, and 16 bases lay in between. The CDR3 DNA follows: TGTGCCAGCAGCCGCATGTGGGACCTCTCTAACTATGGCTACACCTTC. Amino acid sequence: CASSRMWDLSNYGYTF. The complete variable domain, with remaining parts taken from reference TRBV13 and TRBJ1-2, reads AAGVIQSPRHLIKEKRETATLKCYPIPRHDTVYWYQQGPGQDPQFLISFYEKMQSDKGSIPDRFSAQQFSDYHSELNMSSLELGDSALYFCASSRMWDLSNYGYTFGSGTRLTVV.

The chain has TRBV25-1 and TRBJ2-3; D is unclear. V lost 3 bases to trimming and J lost 1 base, with 8 bases between them. The V gene's germline CDR1 is MGHDK and CDR2 SYGVNS. This CDR3 spans 14 amino acids. CDR3 in DNA: TGTGCCAGCAGTGACCCCGGACGCACAGATACGCAGTATTTT. It specifies CASSDPGRTDTQYF.

This clone was observed a few times. The chain joins TRBV7-3 to TRBJ2-1, with TRBD2 matching over 7 bases. The junction had 12 bases not matched to a gene; V was cut back by 5 bases and J by 8 bases. CDR1 is SGHTA and CDR2 is FQGTGA in the germline V gene. This CDR3 comprises 15 residues. The CDR3 loop is CASSPSLASGHEQFF. Here the CDR3 DNA reads TGTGCCAGCAGCCCATCACTAGCGTCGGGGCATGAGCAGTTCTTC.

This clone was detected only a few times. The J gene is TRBJ2-2, the V gene TRBV7-9; D is possibly TRBD1 or TRBD2 (5 bases each). Germline V gene data show CDR1 as SEHNR and CDR2 as FQNEAQ (reference sequence). The CDR3 length is 15 residues. Trimming took off 5 bases at V and 0 bases at J, with 10 bases between the two ends. The DNA of the CDR3 is TGTGCCAGCAGCCGGGACGGCCCGAACACCGGGGAGCTGTTTTTT. Translation gives CASSRDGPNTGELFF.

This clone came up a few times. This chain connects TRBV30 to TRBJ1-5, with 12 bases fitting TRBD1. V lost 6 bases, J lost 1 base, and 10 bases stayed unmatched. The CDR3 runs 17 residues. Looked up from germline, CDR1 is GTSNPN and CDR2 is SVGIG (reference sequence). Written as DNA, the CDR3 is TGTGCCTGCCAATGGGGGACAGGGGGCAGGAGCAATCAGCCCCAGCATTTT. This codes for CACQWGTGGRSNQPQHF.

This clone has a handful of counts. The chain uses TRBV12-5 and TRBJ1-5; tentative D call: TRBD1 (5 bases). Germline values: CDR1 LGHNT, CDR2 FRNRAP. This CDR3 spans 17 amino acids. The V gene lost 1 base and the J gene lost 1 base, with 14 bases spanning the gap. CDR3 bases: TGTGCTAGTGGTTTGGGCCAGGGAAAGGGGAGCAATCAGCCCCAGCATTTT. It yields the protein CASGLGQGKGSNQPQHF.

This chain joins TRBV7-2 and TRBJ1-1, with no clear D. The germline CDR1 and CDR2 sequences are SGHTA and FQGNSA. V was trimmed by 5 bases and J by 1 base, leaving 11 bases between them. This CDR3 comprises 14 residues. For the CDR3, the DNA is TGTGCCAGCAGCCCGGACGGATCGAACACTGAAGCTTTCTTT. Residues: CASSPDGSNTEAFF.

Note on this clone: This sample includes further DNA sequences coding for the same CDR3. The rearrangement links TRBV10-3 to TRBJ1-5; D perhaps matches TRBD1 (5 bases). Looked up from germline, CDR1 is ENHRY and CDR2 is SYGVKD. This CDR3 contains 14 residues. Deletions cut 4 bases from V and 7 bases from J, with 14 bases between. CDR3 in amino acids: CAISGDGGEQPQHF. The CDR3, as DNA: TGTGCCATCAGTGGAGACGGGGGGGAACAGCCCCAGCATTTT.

The chain recombines TRBV5-4 with TRBJ1-6; TRBD1 matches at 8 bases. This CDR3 region has 15 residues. Looked up from germline, CDR1 is SGHNT and CDR2 is YYREEE (reference sequence). V was pared by 4 bases and J by 8 bases, with 8 bases of the junction left unmatched. CDR3 DNA sequence: TGTGCCAGCAGCCCCCGGACAGGGAGGGATTCACCCCTCCACTTT. Protein sequence: CASSPRTGRDSPLHF. Complete variable domain (other parts from reference TRBV5-4 and TRBJ1-6): ETGVTQSPTHLIKTRGQQVTLRCSSQSGHNTVSWYQQALGQGPQFIFQYYREEENGRGNFPPRFSGLQFPNYSSELNVNALELDDSALYLCASSPRTGRDSPLHFGNGTRLTVT.

This clone appeared a few times. The V call is TRBV28, the J call TRBJ2-1; 15 bases map to TRBD2. There are 17 residues in the CDR3. Trimming removed 4 bases from V and 4 bases from J; junction bases left unmatched: 5. The germline CDR1 and CDR2 sequences are MDHEN and SYDVKM. The CDR3 DNA sequence: TGTGCCAGCAGTTCCGGGACTAGCGGGGGGCGGTACAATGAGCAGTTCTTC. This gives the protein CASSSGTSGGRYNEQFF. Full variable domain (missing parts from reference TRBV28 and TRBJ2-1): DVKVTQSSRYLVKRTGEKVFLECVQDMDHENMFWYRQDPGLGLRLIYFSYDVKMKEKGDIPEGYSVSREKKERFSLILESASTNQTSMYLCASSSGTSGGRYNEQFFGPGTRLTVL.

This clone came up a few times. The rearrangement uses TRBV5-4 and TRBJ2-3; 10 bases agree with TRBD2. Germline V lookup: CDR1 SGHNT, CDR2 YYREEE (reference sequence). The V segment lost 4 bases and the J segment 3 bases; nucleotides outside the gene matches: 8. The CDR3 extends over 16 amino acids. CDR3 in amino acids: CASSPGASGGTDTQYF. In DNA form, the CDR3 reads TGTGCCAGCAGCCCTGGCGCTAGCGGGGGTACAGATACGCAGTATTTT.

This clone was observed a few times. V usage is TRBV6-6 and J usage is TRBJ1-1; D perhaps matches TRBD1 (5 bases). V lost 10 bases and J 3 bases, leaving 15 bases between the germline ends. The CDR3 loop spans 13 amino acids. In germline, CDR1 is MNHNY, CDR2 SVGAGI (reference sequence). Here the CDR3 reads CATKTQGDTEAFF. The CDR3, as DNA: TGTGCCACCAAGACCCAGGGAGACACTGAAGCTTTCTTT.